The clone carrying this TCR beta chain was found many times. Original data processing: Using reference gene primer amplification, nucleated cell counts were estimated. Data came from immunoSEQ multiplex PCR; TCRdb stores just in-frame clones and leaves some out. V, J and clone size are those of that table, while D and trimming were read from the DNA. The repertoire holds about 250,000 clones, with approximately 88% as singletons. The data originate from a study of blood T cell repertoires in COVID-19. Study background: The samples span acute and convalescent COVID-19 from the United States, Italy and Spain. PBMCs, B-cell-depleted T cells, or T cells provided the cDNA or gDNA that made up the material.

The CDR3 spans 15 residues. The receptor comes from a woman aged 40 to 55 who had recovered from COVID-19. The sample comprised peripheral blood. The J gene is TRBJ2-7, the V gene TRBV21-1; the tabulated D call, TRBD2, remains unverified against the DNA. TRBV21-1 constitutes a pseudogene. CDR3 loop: CASSGTSGSKYEQYF. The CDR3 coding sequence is TGTGCCAGCAGCGGTACTAGCGGGAGTAAGTACGAGCAGTACTTC.